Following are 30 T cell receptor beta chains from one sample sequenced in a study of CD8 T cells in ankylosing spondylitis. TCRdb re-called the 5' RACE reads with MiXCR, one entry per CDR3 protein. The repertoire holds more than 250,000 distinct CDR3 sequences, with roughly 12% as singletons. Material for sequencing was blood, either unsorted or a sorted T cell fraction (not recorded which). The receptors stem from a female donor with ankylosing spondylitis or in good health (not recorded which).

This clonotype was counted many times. The CDR3 is CSARHPPRYEQYF. CDR3 DNA sequence: TGCAGTGCTAGACATCCACCCCGCTACGAGCAGTACTTC. The chain links TRBV20-1 to TRBJ2-7; the D is unclear. In germline, CDR1 is DFQATT, CDR2 SNEGSKA (reference sequence). V was shortened by 2 bases and J by 3 bases, with 11 bases between the two germline ends. The CDR3 runs to 13 residues.

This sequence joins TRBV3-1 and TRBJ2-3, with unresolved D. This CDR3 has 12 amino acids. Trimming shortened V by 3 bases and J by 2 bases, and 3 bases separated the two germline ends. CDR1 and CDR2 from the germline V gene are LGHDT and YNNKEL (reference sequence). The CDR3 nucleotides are TGTGCCAGCAGCCAGTTCACAGATACGCAGTATTTT. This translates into CASSQFTDTQYF.

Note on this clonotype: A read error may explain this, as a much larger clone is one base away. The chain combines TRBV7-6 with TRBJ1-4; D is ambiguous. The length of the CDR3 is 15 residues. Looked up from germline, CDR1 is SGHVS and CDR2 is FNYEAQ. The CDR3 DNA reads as TGTGCCAGCAGTACCGACATAGGCGCTAATAAAAAACTGTTTTTT. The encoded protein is CASSTDIGANKKLFF.

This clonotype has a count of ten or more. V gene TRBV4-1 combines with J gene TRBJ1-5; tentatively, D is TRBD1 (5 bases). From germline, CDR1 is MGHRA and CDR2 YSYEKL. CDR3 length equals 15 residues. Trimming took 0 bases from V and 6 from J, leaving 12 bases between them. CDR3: CASSQEGESRQPQHF. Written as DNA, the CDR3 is TGCGCCAGCAGCCAAGAGGGGGAGTCGCGTCAGCCCCAGCATTTT.

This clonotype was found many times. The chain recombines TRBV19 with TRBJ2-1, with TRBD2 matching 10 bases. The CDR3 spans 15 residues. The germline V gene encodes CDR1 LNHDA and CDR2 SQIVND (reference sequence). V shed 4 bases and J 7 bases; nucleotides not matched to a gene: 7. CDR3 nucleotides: TGTGCCAGTAGTACTAGGACTAGCGGATTGAATGAGCAGTTCTTC. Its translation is CASSTRTSGLNEQFF.

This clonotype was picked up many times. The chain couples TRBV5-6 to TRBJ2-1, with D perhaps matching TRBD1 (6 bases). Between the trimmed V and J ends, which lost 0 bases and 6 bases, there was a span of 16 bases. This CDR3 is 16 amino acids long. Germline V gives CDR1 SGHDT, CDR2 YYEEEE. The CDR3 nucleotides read TGTGCCAGCAGCTTGGGTGACTTACCCAGGGGCAATGAGCAGTTCTTC. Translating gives CASSLGDLPRGNEQFF.

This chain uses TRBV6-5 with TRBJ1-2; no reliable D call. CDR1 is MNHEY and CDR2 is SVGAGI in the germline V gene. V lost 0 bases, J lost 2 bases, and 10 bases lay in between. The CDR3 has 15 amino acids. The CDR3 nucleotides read TGTGCCAGCAGTTACTCCGGGGTGGGGAACTATGGCTACACCTTC. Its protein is CASSYSGVGNYGYTF.

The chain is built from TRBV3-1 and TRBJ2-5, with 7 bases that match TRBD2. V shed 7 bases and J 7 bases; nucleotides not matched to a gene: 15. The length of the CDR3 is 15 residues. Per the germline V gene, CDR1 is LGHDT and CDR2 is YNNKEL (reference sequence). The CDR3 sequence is CASTLVLAASATQYF. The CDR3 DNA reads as TGTGCCAGCACCTTAGTCCTAGCGGCCTCCGCGACCCAGTACTTC.

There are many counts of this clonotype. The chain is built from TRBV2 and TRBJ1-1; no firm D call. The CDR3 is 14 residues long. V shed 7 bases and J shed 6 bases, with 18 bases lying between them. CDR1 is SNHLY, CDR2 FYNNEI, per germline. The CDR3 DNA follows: TGTGCCAGCATTGCGAACTCCCCGGTGGCTGAAGCTTTCTTT. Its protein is CASIANSPVAEAFF. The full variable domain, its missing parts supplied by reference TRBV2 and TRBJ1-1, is EPEVTQTPSHQVTQMGQEVILRCVPISNHLYFYWYRQILGQKVEFLVSFYNNEISEKSEIFDDQFSVERPDGSNFTLKIRSTKLEDSAMYFCASIANSPVAEAFFGQGTRLTVV.

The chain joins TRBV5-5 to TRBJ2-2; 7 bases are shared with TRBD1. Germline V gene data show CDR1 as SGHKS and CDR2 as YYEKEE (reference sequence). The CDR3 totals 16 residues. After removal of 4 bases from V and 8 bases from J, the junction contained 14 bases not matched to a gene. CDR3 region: CASSGTGTDGSGELFF. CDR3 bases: TGTGCCAGCAGCGGCACCGGGACAGACGGGTCTGGGGAGCTGTTTTTT.

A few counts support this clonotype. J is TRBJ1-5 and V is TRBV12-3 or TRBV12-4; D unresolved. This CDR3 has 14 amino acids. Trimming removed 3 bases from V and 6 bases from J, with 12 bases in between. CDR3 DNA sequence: TGTGCCAGCAGTTTTGGCTCCCGGGGTCAGCCCCAGCATTTT. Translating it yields CASSFGSRGQPQHF.

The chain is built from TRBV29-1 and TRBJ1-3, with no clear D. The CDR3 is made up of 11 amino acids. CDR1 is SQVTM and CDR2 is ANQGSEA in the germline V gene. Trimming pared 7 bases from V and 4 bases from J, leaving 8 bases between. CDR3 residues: CSGSSGNTIYF. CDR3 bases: TGCAGCGGATCGTCCGGAAACACCATATATTTT.

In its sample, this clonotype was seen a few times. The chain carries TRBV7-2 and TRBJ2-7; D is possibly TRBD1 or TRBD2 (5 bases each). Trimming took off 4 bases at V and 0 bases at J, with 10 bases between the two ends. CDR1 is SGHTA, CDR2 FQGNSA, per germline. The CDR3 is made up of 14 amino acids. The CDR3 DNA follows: TGTGCCAGCAGCTACGGGACCCCCTCCTACGAGCAGTACTTC. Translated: CASSYGTPSYEQYF.

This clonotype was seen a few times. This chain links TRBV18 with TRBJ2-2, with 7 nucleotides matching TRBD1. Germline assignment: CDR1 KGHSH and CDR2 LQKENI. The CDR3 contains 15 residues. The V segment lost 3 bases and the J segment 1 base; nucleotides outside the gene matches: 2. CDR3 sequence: CASSPQGENTGELFF. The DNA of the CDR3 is TGTGCCAGCTCACCCCAGGGGGAGAACACCGGGGAGCTGTTTTTT.

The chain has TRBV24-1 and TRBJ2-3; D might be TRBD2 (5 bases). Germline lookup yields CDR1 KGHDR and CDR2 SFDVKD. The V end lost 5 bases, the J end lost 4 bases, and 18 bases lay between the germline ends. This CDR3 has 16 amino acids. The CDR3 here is CATSGGLRKGADTQYF. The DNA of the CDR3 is TGTGCCACCAGTGGAGGGCTACGGAAGGGAGCAGATACGCAGTATTTT.

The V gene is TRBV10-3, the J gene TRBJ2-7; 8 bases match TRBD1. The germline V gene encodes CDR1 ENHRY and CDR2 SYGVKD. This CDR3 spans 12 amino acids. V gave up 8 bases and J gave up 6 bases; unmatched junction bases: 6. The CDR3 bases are TGTGCCATCGGACAGGGCCATGTCGAGCAGTACTTC. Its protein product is CAIGQGHVEQYF.

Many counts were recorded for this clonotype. CDR3 nucleotides: TGTGCCAGCAGAAATGACTTATTCTCCAATCAGCCCCAGCATTTT. It codes for CASRNDLFSNQPQHF. The genes are TRBV12-3 or TRBV12-4 and TRBJ1-5; D is uncertain. CDR3 size: 15 residues. V dropped 6 bases and J dropped 3 bases, with 15 bases sitting between them.

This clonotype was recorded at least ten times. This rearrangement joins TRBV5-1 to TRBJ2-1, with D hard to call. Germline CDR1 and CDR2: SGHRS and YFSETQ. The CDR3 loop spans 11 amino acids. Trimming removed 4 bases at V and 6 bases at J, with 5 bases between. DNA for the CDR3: TGCGCCAGCAGCCTGACCAATGAGCAGTTCTTC. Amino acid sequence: CASSLTNEQFF.

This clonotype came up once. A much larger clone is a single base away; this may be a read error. The CDR3 bases are TGTGCCACCAGCAGAGTAGGGACAGTAAACTCCCACAATGAGCAGTTCTTC. It encodes CATSRVGTVNSHNEQFF. This chain joins TRBV15 and TRBJ2-1; 7 nucleotides match TRBD1. CDR1 and CDR2 (germline): LNHNV, YYDKDF (reference sequence). CDR3 size: 17 residues.

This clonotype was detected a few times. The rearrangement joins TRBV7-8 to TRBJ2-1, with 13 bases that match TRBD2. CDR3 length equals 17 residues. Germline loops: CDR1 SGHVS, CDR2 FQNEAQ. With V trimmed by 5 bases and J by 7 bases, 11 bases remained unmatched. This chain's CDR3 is CASSPDGLAGAGNEQFF. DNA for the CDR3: TGTGCCAGCAGCCCAGATGGACTAGCGGGAGCTGGGAATGAGCAGTTCTTC. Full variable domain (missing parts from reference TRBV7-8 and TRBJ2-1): GAGVSQSPRYKVAKRGQDVALRCDPISGHVSLFWYQQALGQGPEFLTYFQNEAQLDKSGLPSDRFFAERPEGSVSTLKIQRTQQEDSAVYLCASSPDGLAGAGNEQFFGPGTRLTVL.

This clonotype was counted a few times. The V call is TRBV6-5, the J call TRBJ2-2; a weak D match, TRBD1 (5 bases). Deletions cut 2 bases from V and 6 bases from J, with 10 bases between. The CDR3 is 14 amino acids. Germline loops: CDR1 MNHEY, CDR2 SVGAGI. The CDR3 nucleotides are TGTGCCAGCAGTTACACCAGGGTTGCCGGGGAGCTGTTTTTT. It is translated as CASSYTRVAGELFF.

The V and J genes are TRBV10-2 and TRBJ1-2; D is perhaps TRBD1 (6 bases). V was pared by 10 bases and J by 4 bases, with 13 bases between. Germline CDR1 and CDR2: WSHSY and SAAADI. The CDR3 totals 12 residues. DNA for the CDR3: TGCGCCATCTTGGACAGTAGCTATGGCTACACCTTC. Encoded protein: CAILDSSYGYTF.

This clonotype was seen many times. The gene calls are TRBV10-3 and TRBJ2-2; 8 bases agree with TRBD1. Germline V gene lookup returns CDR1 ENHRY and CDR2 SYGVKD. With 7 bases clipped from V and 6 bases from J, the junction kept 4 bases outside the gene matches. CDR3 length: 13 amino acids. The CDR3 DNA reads TGTGCCATCAATCCACAGGGGGCCGGGGAGCTGTTTTTT. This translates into CAINPQGAGELFF.

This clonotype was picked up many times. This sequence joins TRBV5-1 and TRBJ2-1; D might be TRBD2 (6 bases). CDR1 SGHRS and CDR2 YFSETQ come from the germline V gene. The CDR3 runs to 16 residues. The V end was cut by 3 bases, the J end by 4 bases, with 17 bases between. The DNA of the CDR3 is TGCGCCAGCAGCTGGCCCTCGGCGGAGGGTTACAATGAGCAGTTCTTC. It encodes CASSWPSAEGYNEQFF.

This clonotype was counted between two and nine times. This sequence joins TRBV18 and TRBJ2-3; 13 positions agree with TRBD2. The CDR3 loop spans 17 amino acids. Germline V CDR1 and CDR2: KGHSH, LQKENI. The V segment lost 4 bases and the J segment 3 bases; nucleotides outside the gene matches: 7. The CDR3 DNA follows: TGTGCCAGCTCACTGGGACTAGCGGGAATCGGGACAGATACGCAGTATTTT. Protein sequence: CASSLGLAGIGTDTQYF.

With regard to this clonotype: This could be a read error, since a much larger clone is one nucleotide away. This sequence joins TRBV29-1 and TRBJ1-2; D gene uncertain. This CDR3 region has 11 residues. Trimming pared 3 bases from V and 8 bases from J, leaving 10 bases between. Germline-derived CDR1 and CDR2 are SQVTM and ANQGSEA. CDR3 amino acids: CSVDGSKGYTF. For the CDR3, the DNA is TGCAGCGTTGATGGGTCCAAAGGCTACACCTTC.

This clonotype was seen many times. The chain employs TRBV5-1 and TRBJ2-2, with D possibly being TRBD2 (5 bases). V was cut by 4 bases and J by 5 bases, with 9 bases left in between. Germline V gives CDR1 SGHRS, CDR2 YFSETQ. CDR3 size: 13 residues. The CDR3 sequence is CASSQGSTGELFF. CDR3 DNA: TGCGCCAGCAGCCAAGGGAGTACCGGGGAGCTGTTTTTT.

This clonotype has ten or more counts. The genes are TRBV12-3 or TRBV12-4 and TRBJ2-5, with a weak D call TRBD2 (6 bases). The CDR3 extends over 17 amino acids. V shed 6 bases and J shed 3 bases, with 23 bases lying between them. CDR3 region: CASRLGRLAGTKETQYF. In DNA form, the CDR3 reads TGTGCCAGCAGGTTGGGCCGGCTGGCGGGGACCAAAGAGACCCAGTACTTC.

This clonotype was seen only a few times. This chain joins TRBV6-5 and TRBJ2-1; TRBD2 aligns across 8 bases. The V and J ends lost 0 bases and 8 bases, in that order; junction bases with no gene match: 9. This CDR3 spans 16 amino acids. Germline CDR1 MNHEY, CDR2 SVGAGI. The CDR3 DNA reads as TGTGCCAGCAGTTACTCGTTTTCGGGGGGGGCCCATGAGCAGTTCTTC. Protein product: CASSYSFSGGAHEQFF.

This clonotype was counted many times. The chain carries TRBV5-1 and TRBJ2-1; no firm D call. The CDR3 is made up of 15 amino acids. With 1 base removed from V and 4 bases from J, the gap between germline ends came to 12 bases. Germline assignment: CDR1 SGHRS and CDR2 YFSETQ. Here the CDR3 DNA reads TGCGCCAGCAGCTTGAGTCCCGATACGTACAATGAGCAGTTCTTC. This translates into CASSLSPDTYNEQFF.